This T cell receptor (beta chain) was sequenced during a study of shared T cell receptors in the human thymus. The CDR3 is made up of 14 amino acids. Trimming left V 0 bases short and J 2 bases short, with 8 bases between. Germline CDR1 SGHRS, CDR2 YFSETQ. This clone has a single count. Assay used: immunoSEQ multiplex PCR; TCRdb lists only in-frame clones, some missing. This sample has around 340,000 clones, with around 93% found just once. The sample was thymocytes. The TCR comes from a human donor. This chain connects TRBV5-1 to TRBJ1-2; D ambiguous. CDR3 DNA: TGCGCCAGCAGCTTGGCAACAGCCAACTATGGCTACACCTTC. It translates to CASSLATANYGYTF.